The subject of this entry is one TCR beta chain. The target antigen is unknown. CDR1 and CDR2 (germline): SEHNR, FQNEAQ (reference sequence). The CDR3 has 14 residues. V was shortened by 1 base and J by 4 bases, with 11 bases between the two germline ends. The sample is drawn from a study of cytomegalovirus exposure and HLA in healthy donors. The study's findings and limits: It was fewer than 200 TCR beta chains that were listed as cytomegalovirus-associated.

Some clones are missing from TCRdb's copy, which holds only in-frame ones; the method was immunoSEQ multiplex PCR. The sample records 250,000 to 400,000 clones, around 90% being singletons. Among the 120 or so subjects of the validation cohort, separate from the approximately 660-subject first cohort, were the donors. This sequence joins TRBV7-9 and TRBJ2-7; the D gene is possibly TRBD2 (5 bases). The specimen sequenced was PBMCs. The source is a man aged 25 to 40 in good health and CMV-seronegative. This CDR3 reads CASSLVRDGYEQYF. The CDR3 coding sequence is TGTGCCAGCAGCTTAGTCCGGGATGGGTACGAGCAGTACTTC.